These 5 T cell receptor beta chains came from one sample sequenced in a study of radiation and T cells in renal cell carcinoma. TCRdb's copy holds only in-frame clones and misses some; the assay was immunoSEQ multiplex PCR. The sample contains 150,000 or so clones, 88% of which appear only once. Time point denoted: blood 4 weeks post-SBRT, at nephrectomy. The treatment was: 15 Gy SBRT to primary tumor, nephrectomy 4 weeks later. The material was blood, obtained from a patient whose treatment included radiotherapy and nephrectomy. The receptors were gathered from a woman aged 50 to 60 with renal cell carcinoma.

The chain has TRBV7-2 and TRBJ2-7; 10 bases line up with TRBD2. The CDR3 is made up of 14 amino acids. The V gene's germline CDR1 is SGHTA and CDR2 FQGNSA. V lost 5 bases to trimming and J lost 3 bases; unmatched junction nucleotides: 4. The CDR3 reads CASSQERGGYEQYF. Here the CDR3 DNA reads TGTGCCAGCAGCCAAGAGCGGGGGGGCTACGAGCAGTACTTC.

The rearrangement uses TRBV4-1 and TRBJ2-2; TRBD2 matches 8 bases. CDR1 and CDR2 from the germline V gene are MGHRA and YSYEKL. Trimming cost V 0 bases and J 6 bases; bases outside gene matches: 12. The CDR3 is 18 residues long. The CDR3 DNA sequence: TGCGCCAGCAGCCAAGATAAAGGGCAGCGGGGGTCGGCCGGGGAGCTGTTTTTT. Translated: CASSQDKGQRGSAGELFF.

The chain uses TRBV9 and TRBJ1-2, with 10 bases lining up with TRBD1. V shed 3 bases, J shed 7 bases, and the junction held 9 bases outside the gene matches. Germline V gene sequence: CDR1 SGDLS, CDR2 YYNGEE. The CDR3 totals 15 residues. CDR3 amino acids: CASSGGTGVEGGYTF. CDR3 nucleotides: TGTGCCAGCAGCGGTGGGACAGGGGTAGAGGGTGGCTACACCTTC.

The V call is TRBV2, the J call TRBJ2-3; D is perhaps TRBD2 (6 bases). This CDR3 contains 14 residues. V was pared by 8 bases and J by 4 bases, with 16 bases between. The germline V gene encodes CDR1 SNHLY and CDR2 FYNNEI. This CDR3 is CASARDQGADTQYF. CDR3 coding DNA: TGTGCCAGCGCGCGGGACCAGGGAGCAGATACGCAGTATTTT.

The V and J genes are TRBV19 and TRBJ1-4; D unresolved. This CDR3 is built from 14 residues. Between the trimmed V and J ends, which lost 3 bases and 6 bases, there was a span of 11 bases. Germline V gene lookup returns CDR1 LNHDA and CDR2 SQIVND (reference sequence). The CDR3, as DNA: TGTGCCAGTAGTATTAACAGTGGCGATGAAAAACTGTTTTTT. The encoded protein is CASSINSGDEKLFF.